A single sample is the source of the 12 T cell receptor beta chains below, sequenced in a study of T-cell memory formation after mild COVID-19 (dated by TCRdb to the early 2020s). The library came from 5' RACE. Sequenced using an Illumina NovaSeq 6000. In TCRdb, the public reads were trimmed at Q25 with fastp and aligned with MiXCR, with productive beta chains retained. Each record represents a unique CDR3 protein, reported with the most common genes and DNA among its rows. The sample table holds about 400,000 distinct CDR3 sequences, of which approximately 14% were seen once. Around 21% of the sample is in the top ten clones. The specimen was PBMCs or a T cell subset sorted from them (not recorded which). These receptors were obtained from a man younger than 35 who had mild COVID-19 (a few samples of this study predate the infection). The sample titles of this study are shuffled in the database, so cell type and time point are left out; the donor was told from shared clones.

This sequence joins TRBV12-3 or TRBV12-4 and TRBJ1-6, with 7 bases that match TRBD1. J lost 5 bases, V lost 6 bases, and 4 bases had no gene match. The CDR3 totals 14 residues. The CDR3 loop reads CASRGDSNNSPLHF. The CDR3 DNA sequence: TGTGCCAGCAGGGGGGACAGCAATAATTCACCCCTCCACTTT.

This clonotype occurred many times. The rearrangement uses TRBV6-4 and TRBJ2-1, with 10 bases aligning to TRBD2. Germline loops: CDR1 MRHNA, CDR2 SNTAGT. The length of the CDR3 is 15 residues. V lost 3 bases and J lost 8; bases outside the gene matches: 7. Here the CDR3 reads CASSESGGARDEQFF. The CDR3 DNA reads as TGTGCCAGCAGTGAGAGCGGGGGGGCCCGCGATGAGCAGTTCTTC.

This clonotype was found many times. Here the CDR3 reads CSVGQGDQPQHF. Written as DNA, the CDR3 is TGCAGCGTCGGACAGGGAGATCAGCCCCAGCATTTT. The chain has TRBV20-1 and TRBJ1-5, with TRBD1 identical over 8 bases. From germline, CDR1 is DFQATT and CDR2 SNEGSKA (reference sequence). The CDR3 spans 12 residues.

This clonotype was seen only a few times. This rearrangement joins TRBV7-2 to TRBJ2-1; 8 bases are a match to TRBD2. Germline loops: CDR1 SGHTA, CDR2 FQGNSA. V was pared by 3 bases and J by 1 base, with 14 bases of the junction left unmatched. This CDR3 spans 19 amino acids. The CDR3 coding sequence is TGTGCCAGCAGCTTGGGGGTCGGATTAGCGGGGAGGTCCTACAATGAGCAGTTCTTC. Residues: CASSLGVGLAGRSYNEQFF. Filled out from reference TRBV7-2 and TRBJ2-1, the complete variable domain reads GAGVSQSPSNKVTEKGKDVELRCDPISGHTALYWYRQSLGQGLEFLIYFQGNSAPDKSGLPSDRFSAERTGGSVSTLTIQRTQQEDSAVYLCASSLGVGLAGRSYNEQFFGPGTRLTVL.

This clonotype has more than one count but fewer than ten. This chain connects TRBV15 to TRBJ1-2, with no clear D. V was clipped by 5 bases and J by 5 bases, with 12 bases between them. The CDR3 totals 13 residues. The germline CDR1 and CDR2 sequences are LNHNV and YYDKDF (reference sequence). CDR3 in DNA: TGTGCCACCAGCCACCGGACGTTTTATGGCTACACCTTC. Its translation: CATSHRTFYGYTF.

This clonotype was seen a few times. The junction departs from germline at one end; a sequencing error may be responsible. The genes are TRBV6-5 and TRBJ1-6; D remains unclear. Germline lookup yields CDR1 MNHEY and CDR2 SVGAGI. This CDR3 is built from 15 residues. CDR3 protein: CASSDSGNVVSPLHF. For the CDR3, the DNA is TGTGCCAGCAGTGACTCCGGGAATGTGGTTTCACCCCTCCACTTT.

V and J are TRBV7-8 and TRBJ1-2; D might be TRBD1 (5 bases). This CDR3 has 14 residues. Trimming took 5 bases from V and 9 from J, leaving 19 bases between them. CDR1 SGHVS and CDR2 FQNEAQ come from the germline V gene. In DNA form, the CDR3 reads TGTGCCAGCAGCCCCGGGGGAGCGGAGTCTCGCTACACCTTC. It encodes CASSPGGAESRYTF.

This clonotype was counted only a few times. CDR3 DNA sequence: TGTGCCATCAGTGACCCCAAGGGGAGCTCTGGAAACACCATATATTTT. Translated: CAISDPKGSSGNTIYF. The chain joins TRBV10-3 to TRBJ1-3, with D possibly being TRBD1 (5 bases). Trimming left V 3 bases short and J 0 bases short, with 12 bases between. This CDR3 region has 16 residues. CDR1 is ENHRY, CDR2 SYGVKD, per germline.

The chain employs TRBV5-1 and TRBJ2-3, with 7 bases that match TRBD1. This CDR3 has 16 residues. V lost 6 bases, J lost 0 bases, and 10 bases stayed unmatched. CDR1 and CDR2 (germline): SGHRS, YFSETQ. CDR3 loop: CASKAWTGPSTDTQYF. Here the CDR3 DNA reads TGCGCCAGCAAGGCTTGGACAGGACCTAGCACAGATACGCAGTATTTT.

The sample holds one count of this clonotype. The chain carries TRBV5-1 and TRBJ2-5; D is possibly TRBD1 or TRBD2 (5 bases each). Germline V gene data show CDR1 as SGHRS and CDR2 as YFSETQ. This CDR3 contains 14 residues. V lost 4 bases to trimming and J lost 5 bases, with 15 bases between them. The CDR3 loop reads CASSDFEGQETQYF. CDR3 bases: TGCGCCAGCAGCGACTTTGAGGGGCAGGAGACCCAGTACTTC.

In its sample, this clonotype was seen many times. The chain couples TRBV7-9 to TRBJ1-3; D remains ambiguous. Between the trimmed V and J ends, which lost 2 bases and 1 base, there was a span of 9 bases. The CDR3 sequence is 15 residues long. Germline CDR1 SEHNR, CDR2 FQNEAQ (reference sequence). CDR3: CASSLWVPSGNTIYF. For the CDR3, the DNA is TGTGCCAGCAGCTTATGGGTCCCATCTGGAAACACCATATATTTT. The full variable domain, completed using reference TRBV7-9 and TRBJ1-3, is DTGVSQNPRHKITKRGQNVTFRCDPISEHNRLYWYRQTLGQGPEFLTYFQNEAQLEKSRLLSDRFSAERPKGSFSTLEIQRTEQGDSAMYLCASSLWVPSGNTIYFGEGSWLTVV.

This clonotype was seen a handful of times. The chain has TRBV12-3 or TRBV12-4 and TRBJ2-7; no definite D call. The CDR3 is 13 residues long. V lost 3 bases and J 1 base, leaving 7 bases between the germline ends. CDR3 nucleotides: TGTGCCAGCAGTTTTGAACATTCCTACGAGCAGTACTTC. Its protein is CASSFEHSYEQYF.